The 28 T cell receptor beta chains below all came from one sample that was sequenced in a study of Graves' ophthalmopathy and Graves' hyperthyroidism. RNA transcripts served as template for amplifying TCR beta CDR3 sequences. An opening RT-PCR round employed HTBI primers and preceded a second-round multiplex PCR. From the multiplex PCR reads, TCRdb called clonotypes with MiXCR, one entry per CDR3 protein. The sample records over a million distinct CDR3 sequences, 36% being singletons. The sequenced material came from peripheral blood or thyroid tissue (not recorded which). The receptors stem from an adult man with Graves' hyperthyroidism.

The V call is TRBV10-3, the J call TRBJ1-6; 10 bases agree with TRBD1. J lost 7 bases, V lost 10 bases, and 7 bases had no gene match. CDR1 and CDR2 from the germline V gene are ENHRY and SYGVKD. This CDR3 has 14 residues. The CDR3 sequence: CASWTGGQNSPLHF. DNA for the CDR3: TGTGCCAGCTGGACAGGGGGACAGAATTCACCCCTCCACTTT.

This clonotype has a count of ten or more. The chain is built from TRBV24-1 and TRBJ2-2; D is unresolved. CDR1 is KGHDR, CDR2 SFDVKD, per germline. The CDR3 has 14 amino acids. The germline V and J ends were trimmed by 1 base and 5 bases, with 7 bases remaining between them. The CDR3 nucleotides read TGTGCCACCAGTGATTTCTTGGGGACCGGGGAGCTGTTTTTT. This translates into CATSDFLGTGELFF.

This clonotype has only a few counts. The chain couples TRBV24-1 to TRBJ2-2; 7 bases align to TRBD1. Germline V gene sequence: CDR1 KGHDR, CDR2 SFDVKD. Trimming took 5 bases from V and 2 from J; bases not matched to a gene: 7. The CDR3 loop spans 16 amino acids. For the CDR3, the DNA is TGTGCCACCAGTGCACCAGACAGGGACAACACCGGGGAGCTGTTTTTT. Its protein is CATSAPDRDNTGELFF.

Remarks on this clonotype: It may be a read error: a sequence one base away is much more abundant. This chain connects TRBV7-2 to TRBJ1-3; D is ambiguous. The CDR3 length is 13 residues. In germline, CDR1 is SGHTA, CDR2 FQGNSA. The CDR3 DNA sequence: TGTGCCGGCAGGCAGATCCCTGGAAACACCATATATTTT. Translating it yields CAGRQIPGNTIYF.

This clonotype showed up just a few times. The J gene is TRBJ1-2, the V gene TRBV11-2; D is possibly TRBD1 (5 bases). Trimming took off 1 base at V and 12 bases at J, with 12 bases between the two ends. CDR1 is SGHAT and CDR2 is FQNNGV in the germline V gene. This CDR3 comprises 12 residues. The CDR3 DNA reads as TGTGCCAGCAGCTTAGGCCGACAGCGAAACACCTTC. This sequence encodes CASSLGRQRNTF.

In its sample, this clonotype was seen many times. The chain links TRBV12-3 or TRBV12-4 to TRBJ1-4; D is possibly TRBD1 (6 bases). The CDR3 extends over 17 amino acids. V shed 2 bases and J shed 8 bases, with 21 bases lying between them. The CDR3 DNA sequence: TGTGCCAGCAGTTTACTTCAGGGTATGGGGGCGAAAGAAAAACTGTTTTTT. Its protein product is CASSLLQGMGAKEKLFF.

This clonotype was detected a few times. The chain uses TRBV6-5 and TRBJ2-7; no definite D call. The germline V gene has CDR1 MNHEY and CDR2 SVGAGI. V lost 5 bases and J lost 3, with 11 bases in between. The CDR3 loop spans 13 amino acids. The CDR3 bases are TGTGCCAGCAGTCGAACGGTGGACTACGAGCAGTACTTC. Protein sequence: CASSRTVDYEQYF.

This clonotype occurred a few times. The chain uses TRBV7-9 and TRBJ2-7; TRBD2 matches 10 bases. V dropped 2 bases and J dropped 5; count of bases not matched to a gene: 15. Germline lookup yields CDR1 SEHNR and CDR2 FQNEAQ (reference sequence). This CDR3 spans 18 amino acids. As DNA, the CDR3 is TGTGCCAGCAGCTTATTAGCGTCTAGCGGGAGATCAAGGAACGAGCAGTACTTC. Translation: CASSLLASSGRSRNEQYF.

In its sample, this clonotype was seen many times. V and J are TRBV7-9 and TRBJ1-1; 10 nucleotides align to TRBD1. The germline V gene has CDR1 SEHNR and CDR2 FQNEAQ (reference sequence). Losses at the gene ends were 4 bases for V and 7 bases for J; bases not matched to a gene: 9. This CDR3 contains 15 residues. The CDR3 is CASSSRDRGRGEAFF. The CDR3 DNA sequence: TGTGCCAGCAGCTCGAGAGACAGGGGGCGCGGTGAAGCTTTCTTT.

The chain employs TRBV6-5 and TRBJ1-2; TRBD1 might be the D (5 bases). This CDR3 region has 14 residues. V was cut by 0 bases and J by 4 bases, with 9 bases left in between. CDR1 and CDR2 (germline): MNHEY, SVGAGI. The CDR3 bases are TGTGCCAGCAGTTACTCCGGGGCAGGCTATGGCTACACCTTC. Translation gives CASSYSGAGYGYTF.

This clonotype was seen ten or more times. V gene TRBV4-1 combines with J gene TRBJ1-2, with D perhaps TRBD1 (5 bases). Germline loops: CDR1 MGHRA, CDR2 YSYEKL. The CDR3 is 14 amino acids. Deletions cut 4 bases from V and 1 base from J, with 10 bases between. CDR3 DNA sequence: TGCGCCAGCAGCCGGAAGACAGTTAACTATGGCTACACCTTC. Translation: CASSRKTVNYGYTF.

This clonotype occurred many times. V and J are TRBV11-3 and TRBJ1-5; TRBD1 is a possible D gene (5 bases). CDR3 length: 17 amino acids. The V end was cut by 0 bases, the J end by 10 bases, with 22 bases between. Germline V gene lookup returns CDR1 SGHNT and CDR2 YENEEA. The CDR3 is CASSLDRATREGGPQHF. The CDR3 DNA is TGTGCCAGCAGCTTAGATCGAGCGACCAGGGAAGGAGGACCCCAGCATTTT.

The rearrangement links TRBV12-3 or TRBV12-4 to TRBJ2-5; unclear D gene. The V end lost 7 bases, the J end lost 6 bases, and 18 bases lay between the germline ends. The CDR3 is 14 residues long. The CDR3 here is CASTAGTFGQTQYF. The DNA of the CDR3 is TGTGCCAGCACGGCCGGAACCTTTGGACAGACCCAGTACTTC.

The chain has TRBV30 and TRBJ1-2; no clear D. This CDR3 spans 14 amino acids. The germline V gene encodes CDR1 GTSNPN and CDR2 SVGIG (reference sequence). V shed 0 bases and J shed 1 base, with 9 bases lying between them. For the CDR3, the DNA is TGTGCCTGGAGTGTAATCCCTGTTAACTATGGCTACACCTTC. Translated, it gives CAWSVIPVNYGYTF.

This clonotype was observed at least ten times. DNA for the CDR3: TGTGCCAGCGGTCTCGTCCCGGGGTACGAGCAGTACTTC. This gives the protein CASGLVPGYEQYF. The chain employs TRBV2 and TRBJ2-7; weak D call: TRBD2 (5 bases). The V end lost 8 bases, the J end lost 4 bases, and 15 bases lay between the germline ends. The CDR3 runs 13 residues. The germline V gene encodes CDR1 SNHLY and CDR2 FYNNEI. The full variable domain, rest sourced from reference TRBV2 and TRBJ2-7, is EPEVTQTPSHQVTQMGQEVILRCVPISNHLYFYWYRQILGQKVEFLVSFYNNEISEKSEIFDDQFSVERPDGSNFTLKIRSTKLEDSAMYFCASGLVPGYEQYFGPGTRLTVT.

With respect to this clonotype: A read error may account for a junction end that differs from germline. The CDR3 region is CAISESGDSEAF. CDR3 coding DNA: TGTGCCATCAGTGAGTCTGGGGACAGTGAAGCTTTC. The chain combines TRBV10-3 with TRBJ2-6, with 7 nucleotides matching TRBD1. CDR1 ENHRY and CDR2 SYGVKD come from the germline V gene. The CDR3 is made up of 12 amino acids.

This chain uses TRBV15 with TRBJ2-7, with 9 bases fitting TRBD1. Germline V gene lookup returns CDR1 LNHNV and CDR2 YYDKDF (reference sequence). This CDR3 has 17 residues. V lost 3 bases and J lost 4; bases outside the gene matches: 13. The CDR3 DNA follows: TGTGCCACCAGCAGGGACAGGGGCCGCAGTTCTATTTACGAGCAGTACTTC. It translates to CATSRDRGRSSIYEQYF.

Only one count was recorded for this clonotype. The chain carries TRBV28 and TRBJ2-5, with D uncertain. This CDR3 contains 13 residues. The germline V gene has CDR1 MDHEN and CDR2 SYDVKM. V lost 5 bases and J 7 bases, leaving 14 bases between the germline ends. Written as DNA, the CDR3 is TGTGCCAGCAGTGCCCATCACCACACGACCCAGTACTTC. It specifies CASSAHHHTTQYF.

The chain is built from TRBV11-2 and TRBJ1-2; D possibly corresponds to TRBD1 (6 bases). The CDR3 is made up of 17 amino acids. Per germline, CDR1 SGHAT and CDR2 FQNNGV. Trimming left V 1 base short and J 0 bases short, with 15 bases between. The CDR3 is CASSLALGGTTNYGYTF. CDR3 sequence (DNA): TGTGCCAGCAGCTTAGCGCTGGGGGGGACAACTAACTATGGCTACACCTTC.

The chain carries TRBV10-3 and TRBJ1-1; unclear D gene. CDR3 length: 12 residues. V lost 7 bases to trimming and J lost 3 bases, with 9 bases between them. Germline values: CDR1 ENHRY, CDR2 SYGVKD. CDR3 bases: TGTGCCATCAACACAGACTACACTGAAGCTTTCTTT. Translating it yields CAINTDYTEAFF.

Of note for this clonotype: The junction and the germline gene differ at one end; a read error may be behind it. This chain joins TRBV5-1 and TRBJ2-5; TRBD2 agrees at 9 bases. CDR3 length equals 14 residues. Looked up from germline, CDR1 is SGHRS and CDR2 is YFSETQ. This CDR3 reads CASSLGGRVKTQYF. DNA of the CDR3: TGTGCCAGCAGCTTGGGCGGGAGGGTAAAGACCCAGTACTTC.

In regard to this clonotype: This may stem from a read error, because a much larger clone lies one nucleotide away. Written as DNA, the CDR3 is TGTGCCAGCGAGTTGTTGGACAGGGCTGACCAAGAGACCCAGTACTTC. It specifies CASELLDRADQETQYF. The rearrangement joins TRBV6-5 to TRBJ2-5, with 8 bases aligning to TRBD1. This CDR3 has 16 residues. Germline V gene lookup returns CDR1 MNHEY and CDR2 SVGAGI. V lost 8 bases and J lost 0; bases outside the gene matches: 11.

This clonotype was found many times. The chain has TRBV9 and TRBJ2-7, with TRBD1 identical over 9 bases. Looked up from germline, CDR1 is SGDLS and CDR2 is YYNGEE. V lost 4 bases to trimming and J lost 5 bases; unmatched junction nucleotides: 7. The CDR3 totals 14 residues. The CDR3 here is CASSPRTGEDEQYF. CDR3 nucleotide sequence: TGTGCCAGCAGCCCCCGGACAGGGGAGGACGAGCAGTACTTC. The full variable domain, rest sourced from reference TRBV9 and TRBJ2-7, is DSGVTQTPKHLITATGQRVTLRCSPRSGDLSVYWYQQSLDQGLQFLIQYYNGEERAKGNILERFSAQQFPDLHSELNLSSLELGDSALYFCASSPRTGEDEQYFGPGTRLTVT.

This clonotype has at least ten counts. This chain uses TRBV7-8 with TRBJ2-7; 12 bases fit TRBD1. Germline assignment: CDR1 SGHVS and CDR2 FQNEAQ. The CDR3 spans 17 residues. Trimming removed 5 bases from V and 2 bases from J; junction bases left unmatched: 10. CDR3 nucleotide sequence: TGTGCCAGCAGCCCGGGACAGGGGGCTCCTTTTGCCTACGAGCAGTACTTC. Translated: CASSPGQGAPFAYEQYF.

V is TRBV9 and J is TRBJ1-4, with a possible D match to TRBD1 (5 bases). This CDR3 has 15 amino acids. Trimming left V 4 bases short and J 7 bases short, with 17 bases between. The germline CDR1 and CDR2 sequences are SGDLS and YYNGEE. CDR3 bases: TGTGCCAGCAGCCCCCGAGACAGTACCCTTGAAAAACTGTTTTTT. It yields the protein CASSPRDSTLEKLFF.

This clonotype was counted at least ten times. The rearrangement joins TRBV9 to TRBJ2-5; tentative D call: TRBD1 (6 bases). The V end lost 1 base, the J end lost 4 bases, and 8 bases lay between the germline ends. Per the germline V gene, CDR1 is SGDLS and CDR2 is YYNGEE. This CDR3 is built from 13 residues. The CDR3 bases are TGTGCCAGCAGCGTATCAGGGGCAGAGACCCAGTACTTC. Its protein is CASSVSGAETQYF.

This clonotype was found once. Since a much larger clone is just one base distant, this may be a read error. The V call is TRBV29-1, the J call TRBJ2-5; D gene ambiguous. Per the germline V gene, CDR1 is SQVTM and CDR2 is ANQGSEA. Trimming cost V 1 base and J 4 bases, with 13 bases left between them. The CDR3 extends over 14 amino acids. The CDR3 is CSVEGPRNRETQYF. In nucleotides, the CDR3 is TGCAGCGTTGAAGGGCCCAGAAATAGAGAGACCCAGTACTTC.

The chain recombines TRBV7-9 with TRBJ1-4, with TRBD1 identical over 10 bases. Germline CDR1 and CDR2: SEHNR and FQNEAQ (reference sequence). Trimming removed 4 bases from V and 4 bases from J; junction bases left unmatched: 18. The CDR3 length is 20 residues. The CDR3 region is CASSSTPTGRGQGGNEKLFF. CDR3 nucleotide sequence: TGTGCCAGCAGCTCAACACCGACCGGGCGAGGACAGGGGGGTAATGAAAAACTGTTTTTT.